This T cell receptor (beta chain) was identified during a study of T cells in localized non-small cell lung cancer. Findings and limits, study-wide: Adjacent lung tissue had a median about 60 of the top 100 clones found in the tumor.

CDR1 is MNHGY and CDR2 is SAAAGT in the germline V gene. The CDR3 contains 14 residues. Trimming cost V 2 bases and J 1 base, with 8 bases left between them. Only in-frame clones appear in the TCRdb table, and some are missing; sequencing was by immunoSEQ multiplex PCR. This sample yields approximately 1,300 clones, of which less than 20% are seen a single time; roughly 7.9% belongs to the top ten. For this clone: Antigen unknown.

The V and J genes are TRBV6-8 and TRBJ1-1; D remains ambiguous. This receptor was identified in a man aged 40-75 years with stage I lung adenocarcinoma. The specimen comprised normal lung tissue next to the tumor, sampled before any cancer treatment. DNA of the CDR3: TGTGCCAGCAGTTACCGGGTTGAGAACACTGAAGCTTTCTTT. Residues: CASSYRVENTEAFF.